The 2 T cell receptor beta chains in this list originate from one sample, sequenced in a study of OX40 agonist ivuxolimab in advanced cancers. Produced via immunoSEQ multiplex PCR; TCRdb's table is partial and in-frame only. The sample has about 15,000 clones, over 75% seen once. Sequenced here: CD4+ or CD8+ T cells sorted from blood, sampled in a trial of the OX40 agonist ivuxolimab. These receptors all come from an adult with an advanced solid tumor such as melanoma, head and neck, liver or kidney cancer.

This clone was seen a single time. The rearrangement links TRBV21-1 to TRBJ2-4. TRBV21-1 is described as a pseudogene. The CDR3 spans 16 residues. The CDR3 region is CASSKGGKDTKNIQYF. The CDR3 bases are TGTGCCAGCAGCAAAGGGGGAAAAGATACCAAAAACATTCAGTACTTC.

The chain joins TRBV4-2 to TRBJ2-3, with D unresolved. V dropped 0 bases and J dropped 6 bases, with 13 bases sitting between them. Per germline, CDR1 LGHNA and CDR2 YNFKEQ. The CDR3 extends over 15 amino acids. CDR3 coding DNA: TGTGCCAGCAGCCAAGAATGGCGGCCCAGGGATACGCAGTATTTT. The encoded protein is CASSQEWRPRDTQYF.